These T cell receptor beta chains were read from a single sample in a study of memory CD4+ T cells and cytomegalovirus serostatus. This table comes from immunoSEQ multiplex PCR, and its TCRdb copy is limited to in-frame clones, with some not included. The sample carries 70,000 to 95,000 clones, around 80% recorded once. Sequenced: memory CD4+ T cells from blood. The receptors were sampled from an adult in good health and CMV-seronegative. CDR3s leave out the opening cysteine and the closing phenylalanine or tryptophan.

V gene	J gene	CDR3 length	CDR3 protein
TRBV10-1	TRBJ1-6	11	ASSESWNSPLH
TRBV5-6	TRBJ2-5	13	ASHTGSGLQETQY
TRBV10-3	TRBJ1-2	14	AISTLPGQGNYGYT
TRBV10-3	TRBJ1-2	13	AISGDSRRNYGYT
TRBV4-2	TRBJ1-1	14	ASSDKTGPLDTEAF
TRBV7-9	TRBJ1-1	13	ASSRRQGGNTEAF
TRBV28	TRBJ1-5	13	ASSLGQGGNQPQH
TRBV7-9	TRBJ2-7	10	ASSANPYEQY
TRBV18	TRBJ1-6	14	ASSRPGGGYNSPLH
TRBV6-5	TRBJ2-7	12	ASSYGAGTYEQY
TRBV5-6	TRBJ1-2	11	ASSLDRGQGYT
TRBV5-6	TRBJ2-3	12	ASSFSGGTDTQY
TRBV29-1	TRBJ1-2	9	SVERYEDYT
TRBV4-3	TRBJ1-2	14	ASSQDRADEWYGYT
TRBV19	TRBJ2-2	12	ASSIDREAGELF
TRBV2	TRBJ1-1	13	ASSKEGHSGAEAF
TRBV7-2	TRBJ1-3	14	ASSETGDSLGNTIY
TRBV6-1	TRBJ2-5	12	ASSVPGQEGTQY
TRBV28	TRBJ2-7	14	ASSSPGGRGSYEQY
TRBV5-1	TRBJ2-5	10	ASSLAEETQY
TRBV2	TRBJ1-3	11	ASRRGAGNTIY
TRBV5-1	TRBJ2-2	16	ASSWGLAGGLNTGELF